The clone carrying this T cell receptor (beta chain) was observed a few times. The junction departs from germline at one end; a sequencing error may be responsible. 13 Jbeta primers and 60 Vbeta primers were used for the PCR. Original methodology: A later analysis tallied approximately 87 million unique TCR beta chains, approximately 10 million of them shared. Produced via immunoSEQ multiplex PCR; TCRdb's table is partial and in-frame only. The V and J calls and clone size come from that table; D and trimming were worked out from the DNA. The sample holds around 85,000 clones; 65% to 75% are singletons and the top ten take around 4.2%. Likely unrecorded immune exposures existed in these nominally healthy donors. These data originate in a study of cytomegalovirus exposure and HLA in healthy donors. Germline V gene lookup returns CDR1 MNHEY and CDR2 SVGAGI. CDR3 length equals 16 residues.

The chain recombines TRBV6-5 with TRBJ2-3; TRBD2 matches 10 bases. This clonotype originated in a man aged 55 to 70 in good health and CMV-seronegative. The sample consisted of PBMCs. The CDR3 sequence is CASSNSAGGSPDTQYF. CDR3 nucleotides: TGTGCCAGCAGTAACTCAGCGGGGGGGTCACCAGATACGCAGTATTTT.